The table lists the clone carrying this T cell receptor beta chain with many counts. MiXCR, applied by TCRdb to the reads, yields one record per CDR3 protein. The sample records fewer than 200,000 distinct CDR3 sequences, roughly 14% being singletons. Trimming removed 3 bases from V and 6 bases from J, with 17 bases in between. Germline CDR1 LGHNT, CDR2 FRNRAP. The CDR3 is made up of 16 amino acids. This record belongs to a study of T cell repertoires in cytomegalovirus infection. Sequencing was done on a sample of PBMCs. The TCR comes from a human donor in good health (CMV status not recorded). Some clones in this sample may be carry-over from other donors' samples. V gene TRBV12-5 combines with J gene TRBJ1-4; D perhaps matches TRBD1 (6 bases). The DNA for the CDR3 is TGTGCTAGTGGTTTCATAATCGGGGGGGCCTATGAAAAACTGTTTTTT. Amino acid sequence: CASGFIIGGAYEKLFF.